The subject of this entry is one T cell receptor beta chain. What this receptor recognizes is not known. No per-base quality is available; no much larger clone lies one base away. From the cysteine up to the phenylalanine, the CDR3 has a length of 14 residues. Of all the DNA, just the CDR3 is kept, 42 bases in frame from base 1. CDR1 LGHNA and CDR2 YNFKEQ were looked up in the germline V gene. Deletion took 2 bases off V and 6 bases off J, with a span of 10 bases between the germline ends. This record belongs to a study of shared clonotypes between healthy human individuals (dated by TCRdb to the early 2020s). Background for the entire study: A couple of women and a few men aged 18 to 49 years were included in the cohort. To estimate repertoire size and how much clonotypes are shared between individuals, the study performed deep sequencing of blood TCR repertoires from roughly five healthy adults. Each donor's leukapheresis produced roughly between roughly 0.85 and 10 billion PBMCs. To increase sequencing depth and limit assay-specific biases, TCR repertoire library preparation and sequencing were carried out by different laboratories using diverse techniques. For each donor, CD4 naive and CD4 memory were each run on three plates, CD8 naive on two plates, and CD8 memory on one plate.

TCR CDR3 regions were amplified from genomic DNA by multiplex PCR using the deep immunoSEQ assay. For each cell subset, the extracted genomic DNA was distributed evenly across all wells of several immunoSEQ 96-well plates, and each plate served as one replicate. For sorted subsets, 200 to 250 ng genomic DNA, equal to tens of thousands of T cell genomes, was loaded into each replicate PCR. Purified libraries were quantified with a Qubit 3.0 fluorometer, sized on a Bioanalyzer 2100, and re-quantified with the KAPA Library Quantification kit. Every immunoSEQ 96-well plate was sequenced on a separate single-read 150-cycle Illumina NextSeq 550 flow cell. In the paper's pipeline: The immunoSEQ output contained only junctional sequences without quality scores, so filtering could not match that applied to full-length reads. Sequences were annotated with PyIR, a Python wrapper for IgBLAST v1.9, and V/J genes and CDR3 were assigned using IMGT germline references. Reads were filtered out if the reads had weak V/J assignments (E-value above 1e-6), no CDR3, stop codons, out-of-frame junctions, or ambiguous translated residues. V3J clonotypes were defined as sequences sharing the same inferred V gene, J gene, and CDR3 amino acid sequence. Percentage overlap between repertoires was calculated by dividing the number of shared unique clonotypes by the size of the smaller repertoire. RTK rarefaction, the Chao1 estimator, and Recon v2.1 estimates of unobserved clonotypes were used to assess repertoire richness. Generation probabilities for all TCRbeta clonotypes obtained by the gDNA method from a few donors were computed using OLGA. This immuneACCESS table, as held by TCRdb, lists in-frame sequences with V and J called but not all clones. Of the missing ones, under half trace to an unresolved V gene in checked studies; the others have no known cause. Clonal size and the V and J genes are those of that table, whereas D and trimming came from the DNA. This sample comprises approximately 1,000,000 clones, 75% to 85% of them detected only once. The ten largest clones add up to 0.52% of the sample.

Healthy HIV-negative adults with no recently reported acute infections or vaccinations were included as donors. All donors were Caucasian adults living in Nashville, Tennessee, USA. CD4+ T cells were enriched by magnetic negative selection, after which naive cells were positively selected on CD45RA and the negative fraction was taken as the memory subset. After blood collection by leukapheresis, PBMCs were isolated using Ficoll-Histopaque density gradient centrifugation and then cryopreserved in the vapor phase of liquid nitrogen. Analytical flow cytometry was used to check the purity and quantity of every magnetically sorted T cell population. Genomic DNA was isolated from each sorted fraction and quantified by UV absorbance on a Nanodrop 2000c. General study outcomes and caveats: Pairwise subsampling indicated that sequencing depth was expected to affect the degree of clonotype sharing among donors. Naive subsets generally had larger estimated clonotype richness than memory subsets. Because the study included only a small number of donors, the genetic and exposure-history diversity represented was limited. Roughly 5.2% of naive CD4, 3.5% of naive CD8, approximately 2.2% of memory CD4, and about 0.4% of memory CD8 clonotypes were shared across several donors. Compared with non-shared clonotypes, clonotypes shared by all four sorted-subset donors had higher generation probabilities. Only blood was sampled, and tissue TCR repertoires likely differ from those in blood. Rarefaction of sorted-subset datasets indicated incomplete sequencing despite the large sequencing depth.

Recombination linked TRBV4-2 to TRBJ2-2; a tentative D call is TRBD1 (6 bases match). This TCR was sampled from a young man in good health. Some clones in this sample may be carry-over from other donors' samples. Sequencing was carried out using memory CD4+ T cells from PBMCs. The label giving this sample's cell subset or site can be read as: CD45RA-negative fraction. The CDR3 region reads CASSQYPGAGELFF. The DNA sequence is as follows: TGTGCCAGCAGCCAATACCCAGGGGCCGGGGAGCTGTTTTTT.